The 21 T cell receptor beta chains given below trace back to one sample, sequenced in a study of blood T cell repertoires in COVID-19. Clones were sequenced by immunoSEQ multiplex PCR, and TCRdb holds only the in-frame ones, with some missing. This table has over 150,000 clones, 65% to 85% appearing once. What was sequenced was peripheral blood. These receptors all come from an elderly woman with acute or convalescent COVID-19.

The CDR3 sequence is CASSFGTRENYEQYF. DNA of the CDR3: TGTGCCAGCAGCTTCGGGACGCGGGAGAACTACGAGCAGTACTTC. V and J are TRBV5-6 and TRBJ2-7; 7 bases are a match to TRBD2. The CDR3 consists of 15 residues. Germline CDR1 is SGHDT and CDR2 is YYEEEE. The J segment lost 3 bases and the V segment lost 2 bases, leaving 8 bases of the junction unmatched.

In DNA, the CDR3 is TGTGCCAGCAGCCCACTGGGGGACAGGGTTAGGGAGACCCAGTACTTC. It translates to CASSPLGDRVRETQYF. The chain carries TRBV3-1 (or the pseudogene TRBV3-2) and TRBJ2-5; 9 nucleotides match TRBD1. This CDR3 has 16 residues. Losses at the gene ends were 4 bases for V and 5 bases for J; bases not matched to a gene: 11. The V gene's germline CDR1 is LGHDT and CDR2 YNNKEL (reference sequence).

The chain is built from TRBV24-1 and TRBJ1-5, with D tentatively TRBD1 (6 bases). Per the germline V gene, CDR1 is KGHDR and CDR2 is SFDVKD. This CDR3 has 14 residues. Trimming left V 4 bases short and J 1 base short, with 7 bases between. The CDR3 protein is CATSEQGSNQPQHF. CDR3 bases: TGTGCCACCAGTGAACAGGGAAGCAATCAGCCCCAGCATTTT.

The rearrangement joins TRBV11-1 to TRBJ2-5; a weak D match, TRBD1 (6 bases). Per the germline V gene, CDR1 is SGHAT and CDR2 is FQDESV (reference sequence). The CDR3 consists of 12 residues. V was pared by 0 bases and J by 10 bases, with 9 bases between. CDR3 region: CASSLATGIQYF. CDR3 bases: TGTGCCAGCAGCTTAGCTACAGGGATCCAGTACTTC.

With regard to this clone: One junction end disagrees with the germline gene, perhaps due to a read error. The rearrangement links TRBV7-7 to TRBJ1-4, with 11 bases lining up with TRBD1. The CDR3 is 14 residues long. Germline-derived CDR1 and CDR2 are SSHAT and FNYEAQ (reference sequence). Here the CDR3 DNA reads TGTGCTAGCAGCCCCGGGACAGGGGGAGAAAAACTGTTTTTT. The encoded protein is CASSPGTGGEKLFF.

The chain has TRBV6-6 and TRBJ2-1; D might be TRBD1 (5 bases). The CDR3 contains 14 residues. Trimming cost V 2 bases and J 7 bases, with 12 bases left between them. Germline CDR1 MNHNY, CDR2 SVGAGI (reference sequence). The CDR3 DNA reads TGTGCCAGCAGTTACACCGGACACTTTAATGAGCAGTTCTTC. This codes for CASSYTGHFNEQFF.

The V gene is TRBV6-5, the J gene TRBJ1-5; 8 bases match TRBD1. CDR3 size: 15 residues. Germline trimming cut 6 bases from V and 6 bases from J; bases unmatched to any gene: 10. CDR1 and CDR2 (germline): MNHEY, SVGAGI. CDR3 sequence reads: CASSPGQGGVQPQHF. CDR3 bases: TGTGCCAGCAGCCCCGGACAGGGAGGTGTTCAGCCCCAGCATTTT.

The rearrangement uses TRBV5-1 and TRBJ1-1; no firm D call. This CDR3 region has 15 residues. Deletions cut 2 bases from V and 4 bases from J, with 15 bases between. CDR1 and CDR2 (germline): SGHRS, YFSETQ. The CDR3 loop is CASSLLAGGSTEAFF. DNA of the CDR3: TGCGCCAGCAGCTTATTAGCGGGCGGTAGCACTGAAGCTTTCTTT.

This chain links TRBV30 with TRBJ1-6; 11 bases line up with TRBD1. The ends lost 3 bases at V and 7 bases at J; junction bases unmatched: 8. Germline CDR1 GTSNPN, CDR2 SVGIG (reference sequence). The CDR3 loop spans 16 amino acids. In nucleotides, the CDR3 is TGTGCCTGGAGCGCTCCCCGGGACAGGGGGAATTCACCCCTCCACTTT. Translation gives CAWSAPRDRGNSPLHF.

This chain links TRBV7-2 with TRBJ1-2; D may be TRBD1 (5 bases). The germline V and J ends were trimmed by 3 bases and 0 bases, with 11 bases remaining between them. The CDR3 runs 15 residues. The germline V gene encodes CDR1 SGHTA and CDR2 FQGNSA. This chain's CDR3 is CASSLPTEANYGYTF. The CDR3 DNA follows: TGTGCCAGCAGCTTGCCGACAGAAGCTAACTATGGCTACACCTTC.

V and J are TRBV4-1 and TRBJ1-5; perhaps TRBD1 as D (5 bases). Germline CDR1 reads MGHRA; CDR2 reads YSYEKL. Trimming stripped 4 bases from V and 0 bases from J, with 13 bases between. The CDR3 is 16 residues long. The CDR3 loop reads CASSPGDIYSNQPQHF. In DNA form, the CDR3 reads TGCGCCAGCAGCCCGGGGGATATTTATAGCAATCAGCCCCAGCATTTT.

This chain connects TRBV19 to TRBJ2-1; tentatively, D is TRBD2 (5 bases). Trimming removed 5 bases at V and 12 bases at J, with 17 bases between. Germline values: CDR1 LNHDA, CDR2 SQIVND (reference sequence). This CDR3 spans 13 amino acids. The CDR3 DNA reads TGTGCCAGTAGTCCCACCCCGCGGGCCACGCAGTTCTTC. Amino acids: CASSPTPRATQFF. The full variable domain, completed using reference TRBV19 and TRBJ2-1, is DGGITQSPKYLFRKEGQNVTLSCEQNLNHDAMYWYRQDPGQGLRLIYYSQIVNDFQKGDIAEGYSVSREKKESFPLTVTSAQKNPTAFYLCASSPTPRATQFFGPGTRLTVL.

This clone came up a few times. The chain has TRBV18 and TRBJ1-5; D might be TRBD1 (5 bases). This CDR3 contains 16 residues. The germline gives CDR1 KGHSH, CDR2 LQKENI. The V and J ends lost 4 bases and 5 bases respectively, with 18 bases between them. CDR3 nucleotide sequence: TGTGCCAGCTCACTTGTCAGTCAGGGTCAGCATCAGCCCCAGCATTTT. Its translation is CASSLVSQGQHQPQHF.

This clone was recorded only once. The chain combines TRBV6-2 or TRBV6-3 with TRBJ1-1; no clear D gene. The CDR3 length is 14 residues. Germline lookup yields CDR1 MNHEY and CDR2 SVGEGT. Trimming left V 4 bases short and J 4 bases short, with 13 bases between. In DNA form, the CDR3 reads TGTGCCAGCAGTTCCCTAACCGCGGGCACTGAAGCTTTCTTT. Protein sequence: CASSSLTAGTEAFF.

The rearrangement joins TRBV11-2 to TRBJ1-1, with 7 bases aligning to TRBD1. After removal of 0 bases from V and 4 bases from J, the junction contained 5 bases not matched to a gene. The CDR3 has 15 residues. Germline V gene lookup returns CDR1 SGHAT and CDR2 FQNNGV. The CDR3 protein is CASSLDIAGGTEAFF. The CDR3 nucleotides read TGTGCCAGCAGCTTAGATATTGCAGGGGGCACTGAAGCTTTCTTT.

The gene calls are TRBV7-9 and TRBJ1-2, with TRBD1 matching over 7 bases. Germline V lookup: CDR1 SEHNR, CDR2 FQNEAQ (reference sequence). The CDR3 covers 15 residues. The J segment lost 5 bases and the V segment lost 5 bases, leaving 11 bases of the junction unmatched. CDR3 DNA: TGTGCCAGCAGCATACCGGGACAGCAGCTTTATGGCTACACCTTC. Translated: CASSIPGQQLYGYTF.

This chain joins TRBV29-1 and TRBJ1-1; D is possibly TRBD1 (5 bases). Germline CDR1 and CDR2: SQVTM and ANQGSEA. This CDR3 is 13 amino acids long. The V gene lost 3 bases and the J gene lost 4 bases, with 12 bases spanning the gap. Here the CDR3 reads CSVEGGAPTEAFF. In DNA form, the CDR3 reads TGCAGCGTTGAGGGAGGGGCGCCCACTGAAGCTTTCTTT. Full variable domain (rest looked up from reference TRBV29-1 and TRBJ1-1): SAVISQKPSRDICQRGTSLTIQCQVDSQVTMMFWYRQQPGQSLTLIATANQGSEATYESGFVIDKFPISRPNLTFSTLTVSNMSPEDSSIYLCSVEGGAPTEAFFGQGTRLTVV.

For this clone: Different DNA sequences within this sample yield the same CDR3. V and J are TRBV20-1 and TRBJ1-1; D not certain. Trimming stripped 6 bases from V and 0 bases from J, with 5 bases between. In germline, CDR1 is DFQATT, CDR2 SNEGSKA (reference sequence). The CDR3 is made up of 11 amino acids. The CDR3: CSATVNTEAFF. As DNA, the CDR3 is TGCAGTGCCACAGTGAACACTGAAGCTTTCTTT.

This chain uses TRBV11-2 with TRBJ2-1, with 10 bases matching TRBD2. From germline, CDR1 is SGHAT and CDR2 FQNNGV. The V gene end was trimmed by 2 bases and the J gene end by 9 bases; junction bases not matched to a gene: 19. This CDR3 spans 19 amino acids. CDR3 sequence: CASSLSPLPSGRAGVEQFF. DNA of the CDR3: TGTGCCAGCAGCTTAAGCCCCCTCCCAAGCGGGAGGGCCGGGGTTGAGCAGTTCTTC.

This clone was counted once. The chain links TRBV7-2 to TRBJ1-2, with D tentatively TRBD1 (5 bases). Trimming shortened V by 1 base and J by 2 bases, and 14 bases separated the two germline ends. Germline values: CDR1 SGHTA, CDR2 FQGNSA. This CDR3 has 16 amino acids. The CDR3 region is CASSLDPGSANYGYTF. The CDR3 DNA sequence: TGTGCCAGCAGCTTAGATCCAGGGTCGGCGAACTATGGCTACACCTTC.

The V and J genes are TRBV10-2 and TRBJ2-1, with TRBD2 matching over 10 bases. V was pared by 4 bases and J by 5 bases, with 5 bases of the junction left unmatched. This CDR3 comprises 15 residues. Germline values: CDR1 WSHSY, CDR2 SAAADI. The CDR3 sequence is CASSGGLAVNNEQFF. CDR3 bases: TGCGCCAGCAGTGGTGGACTAGCGGTTAACAATGAGCAGTTCTTC.